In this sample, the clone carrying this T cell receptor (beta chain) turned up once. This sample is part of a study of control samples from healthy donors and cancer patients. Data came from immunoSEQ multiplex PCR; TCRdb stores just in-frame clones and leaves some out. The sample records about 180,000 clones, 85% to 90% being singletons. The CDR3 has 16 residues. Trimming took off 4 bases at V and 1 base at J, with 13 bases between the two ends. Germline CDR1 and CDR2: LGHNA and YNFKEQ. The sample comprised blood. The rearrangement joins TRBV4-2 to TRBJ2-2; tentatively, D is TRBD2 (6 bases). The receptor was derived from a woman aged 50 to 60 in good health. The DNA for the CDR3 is TGTGCCAGCAGCCCACTCGGGGGAATGAACACCGGGGAGCTGTTTTTT. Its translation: CASSPLGGMNTGELFF.